This record covers a single T cell receptor beta chain. Its target is not known. PCR amplification relied on 60 Vbeta primers (plus 13 Jbeta primers). TCRdb's table, derived via immunoSEQ multiplex PCR, lists solely in-frame clones and lacks some. This table has about 97,000 clones, 73% appearing once. This entry comes from a study of cytomegalovirus exposure and HLA in healthy donors. Broader study findings: Cytomegalovirus-associated TCR beta chains were listed, numbering 164.

The CDR3 has 19 amino acids. The junction had 17 bases not matched to a gene; V was cut back by 3 bases and J by 1 base. Germline assignment: CDR1 MDHEN and CDR2 SYDVKM. Sequenced material: PBMCs. The chain links TRBV28 to TRBJ2-7, with TRBD1 matching 8 bases. The TCR comes from a man aged 40-49 years in good health and CMV-seronegative. CDR3 coding DNA: TGTGCCAGCAGTTTTGTATTTACCCCGACAGGGGCCCGATCCTACGAGCAGTACTTC. The encoded protein is CASSFVFTPTGARSYEQYF.